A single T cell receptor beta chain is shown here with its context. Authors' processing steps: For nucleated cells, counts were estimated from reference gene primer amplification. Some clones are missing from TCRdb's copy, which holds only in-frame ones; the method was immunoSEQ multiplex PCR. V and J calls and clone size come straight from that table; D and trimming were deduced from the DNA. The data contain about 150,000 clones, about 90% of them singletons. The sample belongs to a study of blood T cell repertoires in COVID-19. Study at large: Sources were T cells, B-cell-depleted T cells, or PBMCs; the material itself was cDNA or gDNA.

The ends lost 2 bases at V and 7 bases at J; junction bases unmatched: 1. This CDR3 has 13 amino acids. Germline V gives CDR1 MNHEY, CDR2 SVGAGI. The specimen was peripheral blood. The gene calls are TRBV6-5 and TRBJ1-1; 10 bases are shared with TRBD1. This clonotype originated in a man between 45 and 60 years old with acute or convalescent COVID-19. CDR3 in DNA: TGTGCCAGCAGTTACGGGACAGGGGTTGAAGCTTTCTTT. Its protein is CASSYGTGVEAFF.